The 29 T cell receptor beta chains presented below share a single source sample, sequenced in a study of cytomegalovirus exposure and HLA in healthy donors. Profiled with immunoSEQ multiplex PCR; TCRdb holds only in-frame clones, not every one. The sample has 57,000 or so clones; approximately 96% are singletons. Sequencing input: PBMCs. The receptors derive from a man younger than 35 in good health and CMV-seronegative.

J is TRBJ2-7 and V is TRBV27, with 8 positions matching TRBD1. This CDR3 is built from 13 residues. V was clipped by 6 bases and J by 7 bases; unmatched bases: 8. Germline values: CDR1 MNHEY, CDR2 SMNVEV (reference sequence). The CDR3 sequence: CASSLTGGREQYF. The CDR3 nucleotides are TGTGCCAGCAGCCTTACAGGGGGAAGGGAGCAGTACTTC.

J is TRBJ2-5 and V is TRBV18, with 12 bases that match TRBD1. V gave up 2 bases and J gave up 5 bases; unmatched junction bases: 0. The V gene's germline CDR1 is KGHSH and CDR2 LQKENI. The CDR3 is 14 amino acids. CDR3 loop: CASSPGTGGETQYF. The CDR3 bases are TGTGCCAGCTCACCAGGGACAGGGGGCGAGACCCAGTACTTC.

V is TRBV5-1 and J is TRBJ2-5; 9 nucleotides align to TRBD1. This CDR3 has 16 residues. V shed 3 bases and J 4 bases; nucleotides not matched to a gene: 10. The V gene's germline CDR1 is SGHRS and CDR2 YFSETQ. CDR3 sequence reads: CASSYGRGQGRETQYF. CDR3 coding DNA: TGCGCCAGCAGCTACGGACGGGGACAGGGACGAGAGACCCAGTACTTC.

The genes are TRBV2 and TRBJ1-5, with D possibly TRBD1 on 6 matching bases. Trimming cost V 6 bases and J 0 bases, with 12 bases left between them. Per germline, CDR1 SNHLY and CDR2 FYNNEI. This CDR3 has 15 amino acids. CDR3 bases: TGTGCCAGCAGAGCCTGGACAGTTAGCAATCAGCCCCAGCATTTT. It is translated as CASRAWTVSNQPQHF.

V gene TRBV6-5 combines with J gene TRBJ2-3; maybe TRBD1 (5 bases). CDR1 and CDR2 (germline): MNHEY, SVGAGI. V dropped 4 bases and J dropped 9 bases, with 14 bases sitting between them. The CDR3 covers 13 residues. CDR3 residues: CASSSPSQGTQYF. In DNA form, the CDR3 reads TGTGCCAGCAGTTCCCCGTCTCAGGGCACGCAGTATTTT.

This chain uses TRBV11-2 with TRBJ2-3; 9 bases align to TRBD2. Trimming cost V 5 bases and J 5 bases; bases outside gene matches: 8. Germline-derived CDR1 and CDR2 are SGHAT and FQNNGV. This CDR3 contains 15 residues. CDR3: CASSPQAGGGDTQYF. The CDR3 DNA is TGTGCCAGCAGCCCTCAGGCGGGAGGGGGAGATACGCAGTATTTT.

V gene TRBV15 combines with J gene TRBJ2-1, with D perhaps matching TRBD2 (5 bases). The CDR3 length is 16 residues. The germline V and J ends were trimmed by 5 bases and 2 bases, with 16 bases remaining between them. The germline CDR1 and CDR2 sequences are LNHNV and YYDKDF (reference sequence). The chain's CDR3 is CATSLVRENPYNEQFF. The DNA of the CDR3 is TGTGCCACCAGCCTTGTAAGGGAGAACCCCTACAATGAGCAGTTCTTC.

The genes are TRBV19 and TRBJ2-3; maybe TRBD2 (7 bases). Germline V gene lookup returns CDR1 LNHDA and CDR2 SQIVND (reference sequence). V gave up 7 bases and J gave up 6 bases, with 11 bases separating them. The CDR3 extends over 12 amino acids. The CDR3 sequence is CASKGGQDTQYF. The CDR3, as DNA: TGTGCCAGTAAGGGGGGGCAGGATACGCAGTATTTT.

The chain recombines TRBV4-3 with TRBJ2-7, with a weak D call TRBD2 (5 bases). V dropped 4 bases and J dropped 2 bases, with 9 bases sitting between them. Germline-derived CDR1 and CDR2 are LGHNA and YSLEER. This CDR3 comprises 13 residues. The CDR3 DNA is TGCGCCAGCAGCCCAAAGAGGGCCTACGAGCAGTACTTC. Translating gives CASSPKRAYEQYF.

The genes are TRBV7-8 and TRBJ1-1, with 10 bases that match TRBD1. Unmatched junction bases numbered 6, after V lost 5 bases and J lost 0 bases. The CDR3 runs to 16 residues. Germline V gives CDR1 SGHVS, CDR2 FQNEAQ. The CDR3 sequence is CASSLDRGRMNTEAFF. In DNA form, the CDR3 reads TGTGCCAGCAGCCTAGACAGGGGGCGCATGAACACTGAAGCTTTCTTT.

The rearrangement links TRBV11-2 to TRBJ2-1, with 13 bases fitting TRBD2. V was pared by 4 bases and J by 13 bases, with 4 bases of the junction left unmatched. The germline V gene has CDR1 SGHAT and CDR2 FQNNGV. The CDR3 covers 13 residues. CDR3 residues: CASSSGLAGSQFF. The CDR3 DNA follows: TGTGCCAGCAGCTCGGGACTAGCGGGATCCCAGTTCTTC.

The rearrangement uses TRBV9 and TRBJ2-7, with D tentatively TRBD2 (6 bases). The CDR3 has 15 residues. CDR1 is SGDLS, CDR2 YYNGEE, per germline. Trimming took 0 bases from V and 2 from J, leaving 12 bases between them. CDR3 sequence (DNA): TGTGCCAGCAGCGTAGCGTCAGCGGGCCCCTACGAGCAGTACTTC. Protein: CASSVASAGPYEQYF.

This rearrangement joins TRBV28 to TRBJ1-2; D gene unclear. The CDR3 covers 14 residues. V lost 1 base, J lost 7 bases, and 13 bases lay in between. The germline V gene has CDR1 MDHEN and CDR2 SYDVKM. The CDR3 DNA reads TGTGCCAGCAGTTTATACCCAGGAGGGCTTGGCTACACCTTC. It translates to CASSLYPGGLGYTF.

The chain uses TRBV7-9 and TRBJ2-6; D is possibly TRBD1 (6 bases). The V end was cut by 3 bases, the J end by 2 bases, with 8 bases between. Looked up from germline, CDR1 is SEHNR and CDR2 is FQNEAQ (reference sequence). CDR3 length equals 15 residues. CDR3 nucleotide sequence: TGTGCCAGCAGCTTTGGGGGCCCTGGGGCCAACGTCCTGACTTTC. Translating gives CASSFGGPGANVLTF. The complete variable domain, with remaining parts taken from reference TRBV7-9 and TRBJ2-6, reads DTGVSQNPRHKITKRGQNVTFRCDPISEHNRLYWYRQTLGQGPEFLTYFQNEAQLEKSRLLSDRFSAERPKGSFSTLEIQRTEQGDSAMYLCASSFGGPGANVLTFGAGSRLTVL.

The chain is built from TRBV28 and TRBJ2-6; tentatively, D is TRBD2 (5 bases). This CDR3 region has 14 residues. Germline CDR1 reads MDHEN; CDR2 reads SYDVKM. Trimming removed 7 bases at V and 2 bases at J, with 9 bases between. The CDR3 DNA sequence: TGTGCCAGCATAACGCGGGCTGGGGCCAACGTCCTGACTTTC. Amino acids: CASITRAGANVLTF.

This chain connects TRBV19 to TRBJ2-6, with D perhaps matching TRBD2 (5 bases). V shed 5 bases and J shed 4 bases, with 15 bases lying between them. Germline loops: CDR1 LNHDA, CDR2 SQIVND (reference sequence). The CDR3 length is 16 residues. The CDR3 protein is CASSPSGRGGANVLTF. The CDR3 nucleotides read TGTGCCAGTAGTCCGAGCGGTCGAGGGGGGGCCAACGTCCTGACTTTC.

V gene TRBV10-1 combines with J gene TRBJ1-5; D is possibly TRBD1 (6 bases). V dropped 3 bases and J dropped 6 bases, with 12 bases sitting between them. CDR1 WNHNN and CDR2 SYGVQD come from the germline V gene (reference sequence). The CDR3 spans 14 residues. The CDR3, as DNA: TGCGCCAGCAGTGAATCAGGGGTACGTCAGCCCCAGCATTTT. It specifies CASSESGVRQPQHF.

The chain joins TRBV19 to TRBJ1-2; TRBD1 might be the D (5 bases). Trimming removed 5 bases from V and 10 bases from J, with 20 bases in between. Germline V gene data show CDR1 as LNHDA and CDR2 as SQIVND (reference sequence). The CDR3 totals 14 residues. DNA for the CDR3: TGTGCCAGTAGTCCCCCGCGGGAGGGGCCGGACTACACCTTC. Its protein product is CASSPPREGPDYTF.

This clone has a single count. The rearrangement joins TRBV21-1 to TRBJ1-1; TRBD1, the table's D call, was not compared with the DNA. TRBV21-1 is shown as a pseudogene. The CDR3 length is 16 residues. The CDR3 is CASSPLQGAGNTEAFF. In DNA form, the CDR3 reads TGTGCCAGCAGCCCTTTACAGGGGGCAGGGAACACTGAAGCTTTCTTT.

V gene TRBV13 combines with J gene TRBJ2-2; 10 nucleotides line up with TRBD1. In germline, CDR1 is PRHDT, CDR2 FYEKMQ (reference sequence). This CDR3 spans 17 amino acids. The junction had 5 bases not matched to a gene; V was cut back by 4 bases and J by 0 bases. The CDR3 loop reads CASSSRTGGTNTGELFF. The DNA of the CDR3 is TGTGCCAGCAGCTCCCGGACAGGGGGAACGAACACCGGGGAGCTGTTTTTT.

The rearrangement links TRBV28 to TRBJ1-4; D is unclear. Germline CDR1 reads MDHEN; CDR2 reads SYDVKM. Trimming pared 3 bases from V and 3 bases from J, leaving 14 bases between. CDR3 length: 16 amino acids. The DNA of the CDR3 is TGTGCCAGCAGTTTGTCTATACAGCTGGCTAATGAAAAACTGTTTTTT. It encodes CASSLSIQLANEKLFF. Filled out from reference TRBV28 and TRBJ1-4, the complete variable domain reads DVKVTQSSRYLVKRTGEKVFLECVQDMDHENMFWYRQDPGLGLRLIYFSYDVKMKEKGDIPEGYSVSREKKERFSLILESASTNQTSMYLCASSLSIQLANEKLFFGSGTQLSVL.

The chain joins TRBV2 to TRBJ2-1; 9 bases agree with TRBD2. The ends lost 8 bases at V and 10 bases at J; junction bases unmatched: 6. This CDR3 has 12 residues. Germline values: CDR1 SNHLY, CDR2 FYNNEI. The CDR3 region has the DNA TGTGCCAGCTCTAGCGGGGTTGGAGAGCAGTTCTTC. Protein: CASSSGVGEQFF.

The chain is built from TRBV5-4 and TRBJ2-7; 13 positions agree with TRBD2. V trimming: 5 bases; J trimming: 2 bases; junction bases outside the gene matches: 1. CDR3 length: 14 residues. The germline V gene has CDR1 SGHNT and CDR2 YYREEE (reference sequence). The CDR3 nucleotides read TGTGCCAGCAGACTAGCGGGAGGGCCCTACGAGCAGTACTTC. It specifies CASRLAGGPYEQYF.

V is TRBV15 and J is TRBJ2-7; 7 nucleotides agree with TRBD2. The V segment lost 2 bases and the J segment 3 bases; nucleotides outside the gene matches: 1. CDR1 LNHNV and CDR2 YYDKDF come from the germline V gene (reference sequence). The CDR3 has 13 amino acids. CDR3 nucleotide sequence: TGTGCCACCAGCAGATGGGAGGGCTACGAGCAGTACTTC. It specifies CATSRWEGYEQYF. Drawing the rest from reference TRBV15 and TRBJ2-7, the complete variable domain is DAMVIQNPRYQVTQFGKPVTLSCSQTLNHNVMYWYQQKSSQAPKLLFHYYDKDFNNEADTPDNFQSRRPNTSFCFLDIRSPGLGDTAMYLCATSRWEGYEQYFGPGTRLTVT.

The rearrangement joins TRBV13 to TRBJ2-7; TRBD2 is a possible D gene (6 bases). The CDR3 is 15 residues long. Germline-derived CDR1 and CDR2 are PRHDT and FYEKMQ (reference sequence). Trimming removed 7 bases from V and 2 bases from J, with 18 bases in between. For the CDR3, the DNA is TGTGCCAGCACGACCGGCGGGCTAGCGACCTACGAGCAGTACTTC. Translating it yields CASTTGGLATYEQYF.

The chain links TRBV29-1 to TRBJ2-5; perhaps TRBD1 as D (6 bases). The length of the CDR3 is 14 residues. V was shortened by 4 bases and J by 3 bases, with 15 bases between the two germline ends. Germline V lookup: CDR1 SQVTM, CDR2 ANQGSEA. The CDR3 sequence is CSVGPTGREETQYF. The CDR3 bases are TGCAGCGTTGGGCCGACAGGACGGGAAGAGACCCAGTACTTC.

The chain is built from TRBV28 and TRBJ2-5, with TRBD2 matching over 7 bases. The CDR3 loop spans 14 amino acids. Germline CDR1 MDHEN, CDR2 SYDVKM. With 6 bases clipped from V and 2 bases from J, the junction kept 6 bases outside the gene matches. CDR3 nucleotide sequence: TGTGCCAGCAGAAAGGCGGGAGTGCAAGAGACCCAGTACTTC. Its protein is CASRKAGVQETQYF.

V usage is TRBV5-1 and J usage is TRBJ2-7; possible D gene TRBD2, 5 bases. CDR1 is SGHRS and CDR2 is YFSETQ in the germline V gene. The CDR3 consists of 14 residues. V was trimmed by 1 base and J by 3 bases, leaving 11 bases between them. This CDR3 is CASSLSGRYYEQYF. For the CDR3, the DNA is TGCGCCAGCAGCTTGAGCGGACGGTACTACGAGCAGTACTTC.

This clone was counted once. The V gene is TRBV10-3, the J gene TRBJ2-7; 9 positions agree with TRBD2. The CDR3 totals 15 residues. The V segment lost 4 bases and the J segment 3 bases; nucleotides outside the gene matches: 7. Germline CDR1 reads ENHRY; CDR2 reads SYGVKD. The CDR3 bases are TGTGCCATCAGTGGATTTAGCGGGAGTTTCTACGAGCAGTACTTC. Amino acids: CAISGFSGSFYEQYF.